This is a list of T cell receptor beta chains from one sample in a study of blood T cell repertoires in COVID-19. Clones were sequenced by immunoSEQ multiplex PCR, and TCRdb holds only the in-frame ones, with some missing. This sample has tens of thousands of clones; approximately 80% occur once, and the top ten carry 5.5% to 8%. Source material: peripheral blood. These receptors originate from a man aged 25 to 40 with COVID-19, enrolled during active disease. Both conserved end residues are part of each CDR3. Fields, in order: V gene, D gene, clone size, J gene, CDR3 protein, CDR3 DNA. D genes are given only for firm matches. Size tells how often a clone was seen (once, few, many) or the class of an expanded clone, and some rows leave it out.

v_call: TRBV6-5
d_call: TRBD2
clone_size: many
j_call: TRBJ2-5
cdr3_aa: CASNPYSGIQETQYF
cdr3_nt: TGTGCCAGCAACCCTTATAGCGGGATCCAAGAGACCCAGTACTTC

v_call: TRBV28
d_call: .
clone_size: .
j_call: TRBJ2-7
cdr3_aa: CASSLFGGAGSYEQYF
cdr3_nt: TGTGCCAGCAGTTTATTTGGGGGGGCAGGGTCCTACGAGCAGTACTTC

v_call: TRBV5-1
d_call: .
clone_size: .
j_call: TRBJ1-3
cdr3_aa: CASTHENSGNTIYF
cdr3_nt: TGCGCCAGCACCCACGAGAACTCTGGAAACACCATATATTTT

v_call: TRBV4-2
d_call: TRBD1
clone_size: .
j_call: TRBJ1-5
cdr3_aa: CASSLTGGGQPQHF
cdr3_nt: TGTGCCAGCAGCTTGACAGGGGGCGGTCAGCCCCAGCATTTT

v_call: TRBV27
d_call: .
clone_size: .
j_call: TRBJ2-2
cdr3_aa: CASSQRQENTGELFF
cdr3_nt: TGTGCCAGCAGTCAAAGACAGGAGAACACCGGGGAGCTGTTTTTT

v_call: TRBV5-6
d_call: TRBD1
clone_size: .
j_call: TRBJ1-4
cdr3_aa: CASSLGGTGHEKLFF
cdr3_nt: TGTGCCAGCAGTCTGGGGGGGACAGGGCATGAAAAACTGTTTTTT

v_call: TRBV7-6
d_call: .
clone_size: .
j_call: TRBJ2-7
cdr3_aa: CASSHPGSYEQYF
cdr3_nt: TGTGCCAGCAGCCACCCGGGCTCCTACGAGCAGTACTTC

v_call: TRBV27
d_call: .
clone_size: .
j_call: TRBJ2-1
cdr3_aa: CASSTNPPSYNEQFF
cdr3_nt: TGTGCCAGCAGTACAAACCCCCCCTCCTACAATGAGCAGTTCTTC

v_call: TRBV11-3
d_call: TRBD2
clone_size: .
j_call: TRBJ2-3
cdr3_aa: CASSRTSGVDTQYF
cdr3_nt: TGTGCCAGCAGCCGGACTAGCGGGGTAGATACGCAGTATTTT

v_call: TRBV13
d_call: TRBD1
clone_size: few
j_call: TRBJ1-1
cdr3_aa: CASSLGLGTGFLDTEAFF
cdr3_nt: TGTGCCAGCAGCTTAGGCCTCGGGACAGGGTTCTTGGACACTGAAGCTTTCTTT

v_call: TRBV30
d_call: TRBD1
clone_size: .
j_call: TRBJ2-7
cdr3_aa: CAWDRARKEQYF
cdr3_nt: TGTGCCTGGGACAGGGCCAGGAAGGAGCAGTACTTC

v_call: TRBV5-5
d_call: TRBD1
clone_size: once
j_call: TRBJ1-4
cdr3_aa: CASSSTGQGARLVF
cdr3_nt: TGTGCCAGCAGCTCTACGGGACAGGGGGCGCGGCTGGTTTTT

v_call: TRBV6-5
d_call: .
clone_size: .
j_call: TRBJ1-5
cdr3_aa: CASSILENNQPQHF
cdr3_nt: TGTGCCAGCTCCATTTTAGAGAACAATCAGCCCCAGCATTTT

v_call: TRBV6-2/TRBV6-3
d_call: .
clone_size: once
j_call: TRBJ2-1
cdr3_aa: CASSYREQAEQFF
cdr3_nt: TGTGCCAGCAGTTACCGGGAACAAGCCGAGCAGTTCTTC

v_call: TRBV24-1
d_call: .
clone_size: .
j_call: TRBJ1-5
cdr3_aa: CATSDRDGRGEAQHF
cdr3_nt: TGTGCCACCAGTGATCGGGACGGGCGTGGGGAGGCCCAGCATTTT

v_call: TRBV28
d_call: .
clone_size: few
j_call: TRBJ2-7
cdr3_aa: CASSLTGGYEQYF
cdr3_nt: TGTGCCAGCAGTTTAACCGGCGGCTACGAGCAGTACTTC

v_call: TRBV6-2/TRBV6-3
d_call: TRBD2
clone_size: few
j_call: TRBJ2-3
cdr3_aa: CASSYSGGRPDTQYF
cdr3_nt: TGTGCCAGCAGTTACTCGGGCGGGAGGCCAGATACGCAGTATTTT

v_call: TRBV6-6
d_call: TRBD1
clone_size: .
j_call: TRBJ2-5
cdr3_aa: CASRRGQEETQYF
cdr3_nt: TGTGCCAGCAGACGCGGACAGGAAGAGACCCAGTACTTC

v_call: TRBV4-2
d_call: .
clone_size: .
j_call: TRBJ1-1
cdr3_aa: CASSQGHFQGTEAFF
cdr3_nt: TGTGCCAGCAGCCAAGGGCACTTTCAGGGAACTGAAGCTTTCTTT

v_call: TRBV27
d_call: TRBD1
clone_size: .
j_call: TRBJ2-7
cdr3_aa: CASSLIGDRASYEQYF
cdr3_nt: TGTGCCAGCAGTTTAATCGGGGACAGGGCATCCTACGAGCAGTACTTC

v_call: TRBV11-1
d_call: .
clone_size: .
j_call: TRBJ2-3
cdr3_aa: CASSSQGVTDTQYF
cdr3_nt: TGTGCCAGCAGCTCACAGGGAGTAACAGATACGCAGTATTTT